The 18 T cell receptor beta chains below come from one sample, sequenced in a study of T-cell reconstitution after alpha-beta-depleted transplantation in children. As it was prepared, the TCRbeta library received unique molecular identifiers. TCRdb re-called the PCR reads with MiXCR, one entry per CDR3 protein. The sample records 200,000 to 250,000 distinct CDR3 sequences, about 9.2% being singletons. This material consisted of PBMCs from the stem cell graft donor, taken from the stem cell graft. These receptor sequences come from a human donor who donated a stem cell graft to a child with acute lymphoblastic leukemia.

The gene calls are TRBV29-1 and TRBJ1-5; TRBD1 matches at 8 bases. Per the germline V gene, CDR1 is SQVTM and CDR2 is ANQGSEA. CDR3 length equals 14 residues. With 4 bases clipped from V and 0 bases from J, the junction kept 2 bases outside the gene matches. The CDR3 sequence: CSVGQGSSNQPQHF. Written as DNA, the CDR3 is TGCAGCGTTGGACAGGGGTCTAGCAATCAGCCCCAGCATTTT.

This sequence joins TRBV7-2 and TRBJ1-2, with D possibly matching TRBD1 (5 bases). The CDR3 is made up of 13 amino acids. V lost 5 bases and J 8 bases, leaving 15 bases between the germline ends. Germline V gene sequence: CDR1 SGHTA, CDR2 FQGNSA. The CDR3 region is CASSRDDDGGYTF. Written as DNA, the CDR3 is TGTGCCAGCAGCCGGGACGACGACGGCGGCTACACCTTC.

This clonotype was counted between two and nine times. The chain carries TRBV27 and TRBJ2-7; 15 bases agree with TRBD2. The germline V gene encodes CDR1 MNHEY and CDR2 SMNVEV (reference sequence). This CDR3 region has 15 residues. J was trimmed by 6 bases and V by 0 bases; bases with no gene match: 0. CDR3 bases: TGTGCCAGCAGTTTATCGGGACTAGCGGGGGGCGAGCAGTACTTC. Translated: CASSLSGLAGGEQYF.

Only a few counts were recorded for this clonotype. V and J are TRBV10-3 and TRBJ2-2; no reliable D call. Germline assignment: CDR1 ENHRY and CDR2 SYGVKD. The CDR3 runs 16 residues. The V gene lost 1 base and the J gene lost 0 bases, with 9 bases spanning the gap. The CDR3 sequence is CAISELVGTNTGELFF. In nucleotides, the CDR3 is TGTGCCATCAGTGAGTTGGTAGGAACGAACACCGGGGAGCTGTTTTTT.

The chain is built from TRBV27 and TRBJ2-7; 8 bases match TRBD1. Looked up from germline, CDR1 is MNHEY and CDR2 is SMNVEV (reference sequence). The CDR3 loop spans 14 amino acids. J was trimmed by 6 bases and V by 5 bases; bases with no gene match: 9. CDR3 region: CASSPRDRSVEQYF. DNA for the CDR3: TGTGCCAGCAGTCCCCGGGACAGGTCCGTCGAGCAGTACTTC.

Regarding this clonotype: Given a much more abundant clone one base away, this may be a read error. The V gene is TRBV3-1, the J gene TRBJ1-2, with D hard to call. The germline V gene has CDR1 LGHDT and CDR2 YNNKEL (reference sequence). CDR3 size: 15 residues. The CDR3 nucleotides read TGTGCCAGCAGCCCAAGATACGAGCCCTACTATGGCTACCCCTTC. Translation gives CASSPRYEPYYGYPF.

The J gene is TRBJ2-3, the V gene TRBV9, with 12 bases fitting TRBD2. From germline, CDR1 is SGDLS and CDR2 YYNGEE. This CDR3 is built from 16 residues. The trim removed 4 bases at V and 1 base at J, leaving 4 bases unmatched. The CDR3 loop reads CASSLRTSGGTDTQYF. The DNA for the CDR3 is TGTGCCAGCAGCCTAAGGACTAGCGGGGGCACAGATACGCAGTATTTT. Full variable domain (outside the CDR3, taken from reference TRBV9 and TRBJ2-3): DSGVTQTPKHLITATGQRVTLRCSPRSGDLSVYWYQQSLDQGLQFLIQYYNGEERAKGNILERFSAQQFPDLHSELNLSSLELGDSALYFCASSLRTSGGTDTQYFGPGTRLTVL.

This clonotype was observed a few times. The CDR3 DNA follows: TGTGCCAGCAGTCAACCCGGACAGGGGGCGAGGAATGAGCAGTTCTTC. Translation: CASSQPGQGARNEQFF. The V and J genes are TRBV6-1 and TRBJ2-1, with 11 positions matching TRBD1. The CDR3 has 16 residues. The junction had 10 bases not matched to a gene; V was cut back by 5 bases and J by 7 bases. From germline, CDR1 is MNHNS and CDR2 SASEGT.

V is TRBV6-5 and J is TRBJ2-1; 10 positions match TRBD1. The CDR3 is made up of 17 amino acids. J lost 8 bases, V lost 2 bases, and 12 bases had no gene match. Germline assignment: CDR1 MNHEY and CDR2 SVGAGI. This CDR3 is CASSYGTGTGVVDEQFF. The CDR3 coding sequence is TGTGCCAGCAGTTACGGAACCGGGACAGGGGTTGTGGATGAGCAGTTCTTC.

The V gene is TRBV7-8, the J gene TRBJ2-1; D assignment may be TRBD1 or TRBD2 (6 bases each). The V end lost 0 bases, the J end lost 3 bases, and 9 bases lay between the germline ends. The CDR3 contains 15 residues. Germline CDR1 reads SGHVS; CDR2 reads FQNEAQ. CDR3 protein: CASSLAEGGYNEQFF. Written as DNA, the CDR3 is TGTGCCAGCAGCTTAGCGGAGGGGGGCTACAATGAGCAGTTCTTC.

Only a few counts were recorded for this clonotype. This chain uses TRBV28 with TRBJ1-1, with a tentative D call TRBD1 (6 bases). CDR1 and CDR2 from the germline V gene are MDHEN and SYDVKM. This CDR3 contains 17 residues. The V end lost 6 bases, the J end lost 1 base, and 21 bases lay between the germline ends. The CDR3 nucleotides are TGTGCCAGCAGGGAACGGACAGTACCTTCGTCGAACACTGAAGCTTTCTTT. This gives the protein CASRERTVPSSNTEAFF.

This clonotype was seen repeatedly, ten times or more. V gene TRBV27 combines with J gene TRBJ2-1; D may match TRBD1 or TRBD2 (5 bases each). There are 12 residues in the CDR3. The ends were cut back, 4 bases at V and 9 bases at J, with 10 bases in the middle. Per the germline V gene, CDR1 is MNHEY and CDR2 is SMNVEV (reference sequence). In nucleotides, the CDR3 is TGTGCCAGCAGTTCAACTAGGGGTGAGCAGTTCTTC. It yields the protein CASSSTRGEQFF.

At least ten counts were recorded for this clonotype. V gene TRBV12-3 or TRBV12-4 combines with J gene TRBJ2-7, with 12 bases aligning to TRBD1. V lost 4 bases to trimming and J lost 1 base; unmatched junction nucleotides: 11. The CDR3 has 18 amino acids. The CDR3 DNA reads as TGTGCCAGCAGTTCCCCCGGGACAGGGGGCCTCCATTCCTACGAGCAGTACTTC. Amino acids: CASSSPGTGGLHSYEQYF.

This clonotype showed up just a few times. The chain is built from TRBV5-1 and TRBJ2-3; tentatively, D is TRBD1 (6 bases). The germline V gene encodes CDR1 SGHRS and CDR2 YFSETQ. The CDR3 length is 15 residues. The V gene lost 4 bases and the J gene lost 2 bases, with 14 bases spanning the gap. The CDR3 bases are TGCGCCAGCAGCCTTGAAGGGGGAACCACAGATACGCAGTATTTT. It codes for CASSLEGGTTDTQYF.

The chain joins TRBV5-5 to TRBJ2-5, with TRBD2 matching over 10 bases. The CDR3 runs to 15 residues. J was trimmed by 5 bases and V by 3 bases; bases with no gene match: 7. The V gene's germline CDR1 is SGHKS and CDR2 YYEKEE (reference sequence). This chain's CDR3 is CASSSNSGGYETQYF. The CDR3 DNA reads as TGTGCCAGCAGCTCCAATAGCGGGGGGTATGAGACCCAGTACTTC.

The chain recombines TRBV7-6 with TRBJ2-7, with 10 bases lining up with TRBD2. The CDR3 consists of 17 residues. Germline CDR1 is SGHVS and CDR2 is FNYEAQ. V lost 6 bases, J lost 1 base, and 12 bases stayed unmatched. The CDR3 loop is CASSPYSLAGDSYEQYF. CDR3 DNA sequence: TGTGCCAGCAGTCCGTATAGTCTAGCGGGGGATTCCTACGAGCAGTACTTC.

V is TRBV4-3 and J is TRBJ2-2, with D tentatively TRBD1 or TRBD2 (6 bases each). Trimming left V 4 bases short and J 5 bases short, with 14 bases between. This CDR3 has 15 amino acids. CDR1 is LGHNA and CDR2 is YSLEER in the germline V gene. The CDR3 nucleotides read TGCGCCAGCAGCCCAAGATTAGGGGGGACCGGGGAGCTGTTTTTT. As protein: CASSPRLGGTGELFF.

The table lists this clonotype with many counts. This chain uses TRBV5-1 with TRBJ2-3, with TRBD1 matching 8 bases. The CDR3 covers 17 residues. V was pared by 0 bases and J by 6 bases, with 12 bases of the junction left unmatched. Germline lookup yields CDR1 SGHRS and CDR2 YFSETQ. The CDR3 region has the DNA TGCGCCAGCAGCTTGGAGGGCGGCAGGGGGCCACTGGATACGCAGTATTTT. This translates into CASSLEGGRGPLDTQYF. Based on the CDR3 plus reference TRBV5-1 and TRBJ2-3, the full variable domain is KAGVTQTPRYLIKTRGQQVTLSCSPISGHRSVSWYQQTPGQGLQFLFEYFSETQRNKGNFPGRFSGRQFSNSRSEMNVSTLELGDSALYLCASSLEGGRGPLDTQYFGPGTRLTVL.